These 2 T cell receptor beta chains were sequenced from one sample in a study of shared clonotypes between healthy human individuals. Some clones are missing from TCRdb's copy, which holds only in-frame ones; the method was immunoSEQ multiplex PCR. The sample has more than 2 million clones; 95% are singletons. The sample comprised naive CD4+ T cells sorted from blood. The sample's subset: CD45RA+ positively selected. These receptors all come from a man between 18 and 35 years old in good health.

To note about this clone: The same CDR3 arises from other DNA sequences in this sample as well. The chain links TRBV29-1 to TRBJ2-6; no reliable D call. Germline lookup yields CDR1 SQVTM and CDR2 ANQGSEA. CDR3 length: 13 amino acids. V dropped 3 bases and J dropped 1 base, with 4 bases sitting between them. Here the CDR3 DNA reads TGCAGCGTTGAGGGGTCTGGGGCCAACGTCCTGACTTTC. Protein product: CSVEGSGANVLTF.

The chain joins TRBV30 to TRBJ2-7, with 9 positions matching TRBD2. The ends lost 4 bases at V and 0 bases at J; junction bases unmatched: 13. The CDR3 spans 17 residues. From germline, CDR1 is GTSNPN and CDR2 SVGIG (reference sequence). CDR3: CAWIISGGNPSSYEQYF. Here the CDR3 DNA reads TGTGCCTGGATTATTAGCGGGGGCAATCCTAGCTCCTACGAGCAGTACTTC.